A selection of T cell receptor beta chains follows, all from one sample in a study of shared clonotypes between healthy human individuals. Clones were read by immunoSEQ multiplex PCR, and TCRdb kept only the in-frame ones, dropping some. Among about 820,000 clones listed, about 92% were seen once. Source material: naive CD8+ T cells sorted from blood. The receptors derive from a man aged 25 to 40 in good health. CDR3s leave out the opening cysteine and the closing phenylalanine or tryptophan. The order of the fields is V gene, CDR3 protein.

TRBV4-1 | ASSQYRDSYEQY
TRBV7-9 | ASSPDSGSSYEQY
TRBV6-5 | ASSYYRDRVEGYT
TRBV28 | ASSLGTRASTDTQY
TRBV5-5 | ASSVRDRGVWAF
TRBV7-8 | ASSLMDRGVGQPQH
TRBV6-1 | ASSDWGELNNEQF
TRBV11-2 | ASSLERETQY
TRBV28 | ASSFGGFNQPQH
TRBV27 | ASSSFGGVGHEQF
TRBV2 | ARGLAGTDTQY
TRBV4-1 | ASSQVGLAGLIEQF
TRBV27 | ASSHYLGSQPQH
TRBV2 | ASRSDRVNTGELF
TRBV14 | ASSPDLAFLKEQF
TRBV9 | ASSPGIWTGGTPSTDTQY
TRBV4-1 | ASSHPPGLGADTQY
TRBV6-5 | ASRRTNYGYT
TRBV28 | ASSLTSGANVLT
TRBV9 | ASSVNRAEAAQETQY
TRBV10-2 | ASSESEGYEQF
TRBV7-9 | ASSSTGSGNTIY
TRBV6-1 | ASTQREEDYNEQF
TRBV4-3 | ASSQEAGRDNEQY
TRBV5-1 | ASSPGQGALANEKLF
TRBV6-6 | ASTLAGAGNEQF
TRBV7-8 | ATAASHGNTEAF
TRBV10-2 | ASKGSQETQY
TRBV5-5 | ASYGAGHYEQY
TRBV5-1 | ASSLGQGAEGIYEQY
TRBV5-1 | ASSPTGTSGRSGANVLT
TRBV5-5 | ASSPDGNTQY
TRBV7-3 | ASSRTGGTMDEQF
TRBV29-1 | SVETAETQY
TRBV5-1 | ASKSYRDANYEQY
TRBV5-1 | ASSEWGTGDEQF
TRBV5-4 | ASRRQSTDTQY
TRBV5-1 | ASSLIAGGETGELF
TRBV27 | ASSLQGGGGYT
TRBV28 | ASTNSGGLRDDNQPQH
TRBV12-5 | ASGFGQGTYGYT
TRBV4-1 | ASSQVVATYEQY
TRBV5-1 | ASSYPGGTEAF
TRBV4-3 | ASSQGRGKLKNYGYT
TRBV6-6 | ASSYSREVGHEQF
TRBV9 | ASRGSGSGNTIY
TRBV27 | ASSFGQGDYEQY
TRBV9 | ASSVAAGALSGANVLT
TRBV6-6 | ASSYSTGGTYEQY
TRBV7-9 | ASSFSGEYEQY
TRBV19 | ASSMGTGLQPQH
TRBV4-1 | ASSQGQGGTEAF
TRBV7-9 | ASSPRTGLNTGELF
TRBV5-8 | ASSLTGQAEAF
TRBV27 | ASSFSQISEQY
TRBV27 | ASSSRQGSYGYT
TRBV11-3 | ASSLGRGGWYNEQF
TRBV10-3 | AIGGQAQETQY
TRBV7-8 | ASSHFLAARRYEQY
TRBV9 | ASSVSLVRGENTEAF